One and the same sample provided the 26 T cell receptor beta chains below, sequenced in a study of blood T cell repertoires in COVID-19 (TCRdb year 2020). Libraries were prepared through the immunoSEQ multiplex PCR assay. This is the immuneACCESS table as TCRdb keeps it, with only in-frame sequences that have V and J called. A part of the clones is gone; compared with another copy, unresolved V genes explain less than half, and the rest is unexplained. For this sample there are about 370,000 clones; approximately 90% appear just once. Together, the top ten hold less than 1.2% of the sample. What was sequenced was PBMCs or T cells enriched from blood (not recorded which). These receptors all stem from a man aged 18-30 years who had recovered from COVID-19.

V gene TRBV30 combines with J gene TRBJ1-3; weak D call: TRBD1 (6 bases). V lost 1 base and J 4 bases, leaving 14 bases between the germline ends. The CDR3 has 15 residues. The V gene's germline CDR1 is GTSNPN and CDR2 SVGIG (reference sequence). The CDR3 is CAWSARGGGGNTIYF. In nucleotides, the CDR3 is TGTGCCTGGAGTGCCCGGGGAGGGGGAGGAAACACCATATATTTT.

The genes are TRBV4-1 and TRBJ2-3; 9 nucleotides line up with TRBD2. Germline CDR1 is MGHRA and CDR2 is YSYEKL. V lost 6 bases and J lost 6; bases outside the gene matches: 10. This CDR3 region has 15 residues. In DNA form, the CDR3 reads TGCGCCAGCAGTCGCATCGGACTAGCGACTGATACGCAGTATTTT. Residues: CASSRIGLATDTQYF.

For this clone: Mismatch with germline at one junction end may stem from a read error. V and J are TRBV5-1 and TRBJ2-7; TRBD1 agrees at 8 bases. Germline CDR1 reads SGHRS; CDR2 reads YFSETQ. This CDR3 has 13 amino acids. The CDR3 bases are TGCGCCAGCAGTTTGGACAGGGTCGACGAGCAGTACTTC. Translation gives CASSLDRVDEQYF.

The chain recombines TRBV27 with TRBJ1-5; TRBD1 is a possible D gene (5 bases). V lost 2 bases to trimming and J lost 11 bases, with 13 bases between them. Germline values: CDR1 MNHEY, CDR2 SMNVEV (reference sequence). The CDR3 has 13 residues. The CDR3 reads CASSLKTEGTQHF. DNA for the CDR3: TGTGCCAGCAGTTTAAAGACGGAGGGGACCCAGCATTTT.

V usage is TRBV5-1 and J usage is TRBJ1-2, with a possible D match to TRBD1 (6 bases). CDR3 length: 14 amino acids. The germline CDR1 and CDR2 sequences are SGHRS and YFSETQ. V gave up 4 bases and J gave up 4 bases, with 14 bases separating them. CDR3 residues: CASSQKQGAYGYTF. Here the CDR3 DNA reads TGCGCCAGCAGCCAGAAACAGGGCGCCTATGGCTACACCTTC.

The genes are TRBV5-1 and TRBJ1-1; D is undetermined. This CDR3 is built from 14 residues. Per the germline V gene, CDR1 is SGHRS and CDR2 is YFSETQ. V was pared by 1 base and J by 3 bases, with 10 bases between. DNA of the CDR3: TGCGCCAGCAGCTTGCGGGGAACCCACACTGAAGCTTTCTTT. It yields the protein CASSLRGTHTEAFF.

The chain couples TRBV7-6 to TRBJ2-7; 10 bases match TRBD2. The V segment lost 0 bases and the J segment 3 bases; nucleotides outside the gene matches: 11. Germline-derived CDR1 and CDR2 are SGHVS and FNYEAQ. This CDR3 spans 18 amino acids. CDR3 residues: CASSLAPIRIAGGYEQYF. The CDR3 coding sequence is TGTGCCAGCAGCTTAGCGCCTATTAGGATAGCGGGGGGCTACGAGCAGTACTTC.

The chain combines TRBV14 with TRBJ2-1, with 8 bases that match TRBD1. The germline V gene encodes CDR1 SGHDN and CDR2 FVKESK. The CDR3 consists of 16 residues. J lost 3 bases, V lost 5 bases, and 9 bases had no gene match. The CDR3 spells CASSELTGQVYNEQFF. CDR3 in DNA: TGTGCCAGCAGCGAATTGACGGGACAGGTCTACAATGAGCAGTTCTTC.

The chain uses TRBV19 and TRBJ1-5; 10 bases fit TRBD1. The CDR3 covers 14 residues. Germline CDR1 reads LNHDA; CDR2 reads SQIVND (reference sequence). Losses at the gene ends were 6 bases for V and 6 bases for J; bases not matched to a gene: 5. CDR3 sequence reads: CASRGGQGTQPQHF. As DNA, the CDR3 is TGTGCCAGTAGGGGGGGACAGGGGACTCAGCCCCAGCATTTT.

CDR3 sequence: CASSESPGGSNQPQHF. CDR3 nucleotide sequence: TGTGCCAGCAGTGAATCCCCAGGGGGGAGCAATCAGCCCCAGCATTTT. The chain has TRBV6-1 and TRBJ1-5; 7 nucleotides agree with TRBD1. V lost 2 bases, J lost 1 base, and 5 bases stayed unmatched. This CDR3 region has 16 residues. Germline V gives CDR1 MNHNS, CDR2 SASEGT.

The genes are TRBV29-1 and TRBJ2-1; 10 bases are shared with TRBD2. Trimming removed 7 bases from V and 10 bases from J; junction bases left unmatched: 7. The CDR3 sequence is 12 residues long. CDR1 is SQVTM, CDR2 ANQGSEA, per germline. CDR3 DNA sequence: TGCAGCGCGGTAGCGGGAGGAAAGGAGCAGTTCTTC. Protein product: CSAVAGGKEQFF.

This sequence joins TRBV6-2 or TRBV6-3 and TRBJ1-6; TRBD1 is a possible D gene (5 bases). Trimming removed 3 bases at V and 2 bases at J, with 11 bases between. Germline V gene data show CDR1 as MNHEY and CDR2 as SVGEGT. This CDR3 spans 16 amino acids. This CDR3 reads CASSYWRGTYNSPLHF. CDR3 bases: TGTGCCAGCAGTTATTGGAGGGGCACCTATAATTCACCCCTCCACTTT.

The J gene is TRBJ2-3, the V gene TRBV3-1 (or the pseudogene TRBV3-2); 8 positions agree with TRBD2. The CDR3 has 17 residues. The junction had 10 bases not matched to a gene; V was cut back by 2 bases and J by 3 bases. The germline gives CDR1 LGHDT, CDR2 YNNKEL (reference sequence). The CDR3: CASSQFGGRGVTDTQYF. The CDR3 DNA reads TGTGCCAGCAGCCAATTCGGTGGGCGGGGGGTTACAGATACGCAGTATTTT.

DNA for the CDR3: TGTGCCAGTGGCTCCGGACAGGGCGAGCACTATGGCTACACCTTC. This translates into CASGSGQGEHYGYTF. This chain links TRBV19 with TRBJ1-2; 8 bases are shared with TRBD1. The V gene's germline CDR1 is LNHDA and CDR2 SQIVND (reference sequence). Trimming at V came to 8 bases and at J to 3 bases, leaving 11 bases not matched to a gene. This CDR3 region has 15 residues.

The rearrangement uses TRBV9 and TRBJ2-5, with D maybe TRBD2 (6 bases). V was pared by 2 bases and J by 3 bases, with 14 bases between. The germline V gene encodes CDR1 SGDLS and CDR2 YYNGEE. This CDR3 has 15 residues. The CDR3 here is CASSVGGGRKETQYF. CDR3 coding DNA: TGTGCCAGCAGCGTCGGTGGGGGGAGAAAAGAGACCCAGTACTTC.

This clone was observed a handful of times. CDR3 residues: CASTQTIPYNEQFF. CDR3 coding DNA: TGTGCCAGCACTCAGACTATCCCCTACAATGAGCAGTTCTTC. The V and J genes are TRBV3-1 (or the pseudogene TRBV3-2) and TRBJ2-1, with D perhaps matching TRBD2 (5 bases). Deletions cut 7 bases from V and 2 bases from J, with 12 bases between. Germline-derived CDR1 and CDR2 are LGHDT and YNNKEL (reference sequence). This CDR3 has 14 residues.

This clone was picked up a small number of times. V and J are TRBV19 and TRBJ1-1; D is unresolved. Trimming left V 3 bases short and J 1 base short, with 6 bases between. The CDR3 runs 13 residues. The V gene's germline CDR1 is LNHDA and CDR2 SQIVND (reference sequence). The CDR3 loop is CASSMARNTEAFF. CDR3 sequence (DNA): TGTGCCAGTAGTATGGCCAGGAACACTGAAGCTTTCTTT.

The chain couples TRBV5-1 to TRBJ2-1; 11 bases match TRBD2. The germline CDR1 and CDR2 sequences are SGHRS and YFSETQ. The CDR3 sequence is 16 residues long. V lost 4 bases and J lost 5; bases outside the gene matches: 8. Here the CDR3 DNA reads TGCGCCAGCAGCGTCTCACTAGCGGGGGTCCACAATGAGCAGTTCTTC. Its translation is CASSVSLAGVHNEQFF.

V is TRBV12-3 or TRBV12-4 and J is TRBJ2-2, with D unresolved. V lost 9 bases to trimming and J lost 11 bases, with 10 bases between them. The CDR3 is made up of 10 amino acids. The CDR3 here is CASWPLELFF. In nucleotides, the CDR3 is TGTGCCAGTTGGCCCTTAGAGCTGTTTTTT.

This sequence joins TRBV28 and TRBJ2-7; 10 bases agree with TRBD1. The germline V gene has CDR1 MDHEN and CDR2 SYDVKM. Trimming took 8 bases from V and 0 from J; bases not matched to a gene: 4. This CDR3 is 14 amino acids long. This CDR3 reads CASSGTGASYEQYF. Written as DNA, the CDR3 is TGTGCCAGCTCCGGGACAGGGGCCTCCTACGAGCAGTACTTC.

V and J are TRBV12-5 and TRBJ2-3, with TRBD2 matching over 14 bases. The CDR3 loop spans 22 amino acids. The V gene end was trimmed by 0 bases and the J gene end by 0 bases; junction bases not matched to a gene: 14. Looked up from germline, CDR1 is LGHNT and CDR2 is FRNRAP. CDR3 coding DNA: TGTGCTAGTGGTTTGGTACATAGAGGGGGACTAGCGGGAGCAATGAGCACAGATACGCAGTATTTT. Translated, it gives CASGLVHRGGLAGAMSTDTQYF. Based on the CDR3 plus reference TRBV12-5 and TRBJ2-3, the full variable domain is DARVTQTPRHKVTEMGQEVTMRCQPILGHNTVFWYRQTMMQGLELLAYFRNRAPLDDSGMPKDRFSAEMPDATLATLKIQPSEPRDSAVYFCASGLVHRGGLAGAMSTDTQYFGPGTRLTVL.

The chain combines TRBV5-4 with TRBJ2-2; D remains ambiguous. The CDR3 consists of 13 residues. Germline V gene data show CDR1 as SGHNT and CDR2 as YYREEE (reference sequence). V gave up 4 bases and J gave up 4 bases, with 8 bases separating them. The CDR3 DNA is TGTGCCAGCAGCCTCTCGGGCACCGGGGAGCTGTTTTTT. This encodes CASSLSGTGELFF.

CDR3 sequence reads: CASSGTRTSGGLSTDTQYF. The CDR3, as DNA: TGTGCCAGCAGTGGGACGAGGACTAGCGGGGGCCTGAGCACAGATACGCAGTATTTT. The V and J genes are TRBV2 and TRBJ2-3; 13 bases are shared with TRBD2. The CDR3 runs 19 residues. From germline, CDR1 is SNHLY and CDR2 FYNNEI. Losses at the gene ends were 4 bases for V and 0 bases for J; bases not matched to a gene: 10.

The J gene is TRBJ1-3, the V gene TRBV9, with unresolved D. The ends were cut back, 0 bases at V and 0 bases at J, with 13 bases in the middle. The CDR3 consists of 17 residues. Germline V lookup: CDR1 SGDLS, CDR2 YYNGEE. The CDR3 DNA reads as TGTGCCAGCAGCGTAGGGGCGCAGGCCGGCTCTGGAAACACCATATATTTT. The encoded protein is CASSVGAQAGSGNTIYF.

The chain employs TRBV7-9 and TRBJ2-7; 11 positions agree with TRBD2. The CDR3 has 17 amino acids. V was clipped by 0 bases and J by 0 bases; unmatched bases: 4. Germline values: CDR1 SEHNR, CDR2 FQNEAQ (reference sequence). The CDR3 spells CASSLADSGRVSYEQYF. CDR3 bases: TGTGCCAGCAGCTTAGCCGATAGCGGGAGGGTCTCCTACGAGCAGTACTTC.

V and J are TRBV19 and TRBJ2-7; 13 nucleotides align to TRBD2. CDR1 LNHDA and CDR2 SQIVND come from the germline V gene (reference sequence). Trimming removed 3 bases from V and 3 bases from J; junction bases left unmatched: 2. This CDR3 region has 15 residues. The CDR3 DNA is TGTGCCAGTAGTATTGGACTAGCGGGAGACTACGAGCAGTACTTC. Its translation: CASSIGLAGDYEQYF.